These T cell receptor beta chains were read from a single sample in a study of T cells in Graves' hyperthyroidism and ophthalmopathy. TCRdb processed the multiplex PCR reads anew with MiXCR; each CDR3 protein has one entry. The repertoire holds around 360,000 distinct CDR3 sequences, with nearly 15% as singletons. Sample: blood. Receptor source: a woman aged 55-70 years with Graves' ophthalmopathy. Each CDR3 is given with its conserved first and last residue. Each record gives: CDR3 length, J gene, V gene, CDR3 protein.

>16|TRBJ2-2|TRBV20-1
CSARDRAGGPSAELFF
>17|TRBJ2-3|TRBV18
CASSPRGGRTARDTQYF
>14|TRBJ2-1|TRBV20-1
CSARNPSGPYEQFF
>15|TRBJ2-1|TRBV3-1
CASSQGLSSYNEQFF
>11|TRBJ2-7|TRBV25-1
CASTDTAEQYF
>14|TRBJ1-2|TRBV7-6
CASSLRQGDYGYTF
>15|TRBJ2-7|TRBV5-6
CASSETGTGTYEQYF
>13|TRBJ1-5|TRBV30
CAWSRGSNQPQHF
>15|TRBJ1-1|TRBV12-3/TRBV12-4
CASTVGGGGNTEAFF
>16|TRBJ2-3|TRBV6-1
CASSEATGVGPDTQYF